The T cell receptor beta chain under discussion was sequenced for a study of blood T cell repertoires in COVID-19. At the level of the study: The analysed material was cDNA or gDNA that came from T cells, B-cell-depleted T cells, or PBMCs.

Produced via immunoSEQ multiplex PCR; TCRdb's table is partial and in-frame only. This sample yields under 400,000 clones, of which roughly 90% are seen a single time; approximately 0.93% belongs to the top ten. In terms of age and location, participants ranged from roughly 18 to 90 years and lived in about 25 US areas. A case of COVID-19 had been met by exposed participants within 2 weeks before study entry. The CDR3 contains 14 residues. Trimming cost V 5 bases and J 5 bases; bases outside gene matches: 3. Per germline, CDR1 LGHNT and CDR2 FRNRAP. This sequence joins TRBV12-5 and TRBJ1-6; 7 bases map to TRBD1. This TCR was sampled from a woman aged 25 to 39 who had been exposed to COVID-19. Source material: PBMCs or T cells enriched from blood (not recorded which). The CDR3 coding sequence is TGTGCTAGTGGTGCGGGACAGAATAATTCACCCCTCCACTTT. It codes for CASGAGQNNSPLHF.